These 27 T cell receptor beta chains share one sample of origin, sequenced in a study of shared clonotypes between healthy human individuals. Some clones are missing from TCRdb's copy, which holds only in-frame ones; the method was immunoSEQ multiplex PCR. This repertoire shows about 460,000 clones, around 77% found once; its top ten account for around 12%. The sequenced material came from PBMCs. The receptors shown here come from a woman in her forties in good health. Some clones in this sample may be carry-over from other donors' samples.

Concerning this clone itself: A far larger clone differs by one base, so this is likely a read error. The sample has other DNA sequences that encode this CDR3 too. This rearrangement joins TRBV30 to TRBJ2-4; D is unresolved. This CDR3 contains 14 residues. V shed 8 bases and J shed 1 base, with 15 bases lying between them. From germline, CDR1 is GTSNPN and CDR2 SVGIG (reference sequence). The CDR3 sequence: CAGETSPAKNIQYF. CDR3 nucleotides: TGTGCCGGGGAAACTTCCCCGGCCAAAAACATTCAGTACTTC.

This clone was seen a single time. V is TRBV10-3 and J is TRBJ1-3, with 9 bases matching TRBD1. The better agreement between TRBJ2-2 and the DNA end casts doubt on the J call. Germline V CDR1 and CDR2: ENHRY, SYGVKD. The CDR3 has 14 amino acids. The CDR3 DNA follows: TGTGCCATCAGGGGACAGGGAAAGGGCGGGGAGCTGTTTTTT. Protein: CAIRGQGKGGELFF.

This chain uses TRBV5-1 with TRBJ2-5; D ambiguous. Germline-derived CDR1 and CDR2 are SGHRS and YFSETQ. V shed 0 bases and J shed 5 bases, with 8 bases lying between them. CDR3 length: 13 residues. In nucleotides, the CDR3 is TGCGCCAGCAGCTTGGGGGTGACGGAGACCCAGTACTTC. It encodes CASSLGVTETQYF.

The chain combines TRBV5-1 with TRBJ1-5, with 7 positions matching TRBD1. Germline CDR1 reads SGHRS; CDR2 reads YFSETQ. V shed 4 bases and J 5 bases; nucleotides not matched to a gene: 12. This CDR3 is 16 amino acids long. The DNA for the CDR3 is TGCGCCAGCAGCCCCCAACCGGGACAGAGTTATCAGCCCCAGCATTTT. It codes for CASSPQPGQSYQPQHF.

This sequence joins TRBV5-1 and TRBJ2-2, with unresolved D. Germline CDR1 SGHRS, CDR2 YFSETQ. The CDR3 has 12 amino acids. V lost 10 bases and J lost 4, with 11 bases in between. In nucleotides, the CDR3 is TGCGCCCAGAAACAATCCACCGGGGAGCTGTTTTTT. Translation gives CAQKQSTGELFF.

As regards this clone: This likely traces to a read error, being one base from a far larger clone. This sample also contains other DNA sequences that code for the same CDR3. The J gene is TRBJ2-6, the V gene TRBV6-5, with D perhaps TRBD1 (5 bases). This CDR3 contains 15 residues. Germline CDR1 MNHEY, CDR2 SVGAGI. The chain's CDR3 is CASRSRIAGANVLTF. CDR3 nucleotide sequence: TGTGCCAGCAGGTCTAGAATCGCTGGGGCCAACGTCCTGACCTTC.

The chain combines TRBV6-4 with TRBJ1-5; D is ambiguous. Trimming left V 0 bases short and J 0 bases short, with 12 bases between. The CDR3 length is 17 residues. Germline V lookup: CDR1 MRHNA, CDR2 SNTAGT. The CDR3 sequence is CASSDSCVSRSNQPQHF. DNA for the CDR3: TGTGCCAGCAGTGACTCATGTGTCAGCCGTAGCAATCAGCCCCAGCATTTT.

This chain connects TRBV2 to TRBJ1-1; D gene uncertain. Germline V gives CDR1 SNHLY, CDR2 FYNNEI. CDR3 length: 12 residues. V was cut by 7 bases and J by 3 bases, with 9 bases left in between. The CDR3 sequence: CASTAGYTEAFF. The DNA for the CDR3 is TGTGCCAGCACCGCAGGCTACACTGAAGCTTTCTTT. Complete variable domain (other parts from reference TRBV2 and TRBJ1-1): EPEVTQTPSHQVTQMGQEVILRCVPISNHLYFYWYRQILGQKVEFLVSFYNNEISEKSEIFDDQFSVERPDGSNFTLKIRSTKLEDSAMYFCASTAGYTEAFFGQGTRLTVV.

For this clone: A much bigger clone sits one base away, suggesting this may be a read error. The V gene is TRBV6-5, the J gene TRBJ2-7; no reliable D call. The CDR3 consists of 11 residues. The ends were cut back, 6 bases at V and 9 bases at J, with 12 bases in the middle. Germline V gives CDR1 MNHEY, CDR2 SVGAGI. DNA of the CDR3: TGTGCCAGCAGGACCTTTGGGGTGCAGTACTTC. Residues: CASRTFGVQYF.

With regard to this clone: This CDR3 is also generated by other DNA sequences in the sample. The genes are TRBV9 and TRBJ2-3; D may correspond to TRBD1 or TRBD2 (5 bases each). Trimming pared 0 bases from V and 3 bases from J, leaving 5 bases between. The CDR3 is 13 residues long. Germline V lookup: CDR1 SGDLS, CDR2 YYNGEE. DNA of the CDR3: TGTGCCAGCAGCGTAGGGGGGACAGATACGCAGTATTTT. Protein product: CASSVGGTDTQYF.

The chain is built from TRBV5-4 and TRBJ2-1; D possibly corresponds to TRBD2 (7 bases). V lost 1 base, J lost 1 base, and 15 bases lay in between. Germline V lookup: CDR1 SGHNT, CDR2 YYREEE (reference sequence). This CDR3 is 17 amino acids long. The CDR3 spells CASSLKGGDTSYNEQFF. CDR3 DNA sequence: TGTGCCAGCAGCTTGAAGGGGGGGGACACTTCCTACAATGAGCAGTTCTTC.

V usage is TRBV19 and J usage is TRBJ1-5; 7 nucleotides agree with TRBD1. V was clipped by 4 bases and J by 2 bases; unmatched bases: 8. Germline assignment: CDR1 LNHDA and CDR2 SQIVND (reference sequence). CDR3 length equals 16 residues. CDR3 protein: CASSTTGTVGNQPQHF. As DNA, the CDR3 is TGTGCCAGTAGTACAACAGGGACAGTGGGCAATCAGCCCCAGCATTTT.

The chain has TRBV5-6 and TRBJ2-7; perhaps D is TRBD1 or TRBD2 (6 bases each). V lost 4 bases to trimming and J lost 2 bases, with 13 bases between them. The germline V gene has CDR1 SGHDT and CDR2 YYEEEE. The CDR3 loop spans 14 amino acids. DNA for the CDR3: TGTGCCAGCAGCGGAGGGGGTAAAACCTACGAGCAGTACTTC. Protein: CASSGGGKTYEQYF.

The gene calls are TRBV28 and TRBJ1-2; D perhaps matches TRBD1 (6 bases). The V and J ends lost 6 bases and 4 bases respectively, with 27 bases between them. Per the germline V gene, CDR1 is MDHEN and CDR2 is SYDVKM. CDR3 length equals 18 residues. The CDR3 loop reads CASRRLRSGVRVGYGYTF. The CDR3 DNA reads TGTGCCAGCAGAAGACTACGGTCAGGGGTGCGGGTCGGCTATGGCTACACCTTC.

This clone was seen a few times. The rearrangement uses TRBV25-1 and TRBJ2-7, with 9 bases identical to TRBD1. Germline CDR1 is MGHDK and CDR2 is SYGVNS. V lost 0 bases and J lost 2; bases outside the gene matches: 5. The CDR3 is 16 residues long. The CDR3 sequence is CASSEYGQGCTYEQYF. CDR3 DNA: TGTGCCAGCAGTGAATACGGACAGGGGTGCACCTACGAGCAGTACTTC.

This clone was recorded only once. The genes are TRBV7-9 and TRBJ2-1, with 14 bases aligning to TRBD2. This CDR3 has 15 residues. The V gene's germline CDR1 is SEHNR and CDR2 FQNEAQ (reference sequence). J lost 8 bases, V lost 5 bases, and 5 bases had no gene match. CDR3 DNA sequence: TGTGCCAGCAGCCAGACTAGCGGGAGGGCCTATGAGCAGTTCTTC. As protein: CASSQTSGRAYEQFF. Based on the CDR3 plus reference TRBV7-9 and TRBJ2-1, the full variable domain is DTGVSQNPRHKITKRGQNVTFRCDPISEHNRLYWYRQTLGQGPEFLTYFQNEAQLEKSRLLSDRFSAERPKGSFSTLEIQRTEQGDSAMYLCASSQTSGRAYEQFFGPGTRLTVL.

This chain connects TRBV28 to TRBJ2-2; D may correspond to TRBD1 or TRBD2 (5 bases each). The CDR3 runs to 12 residues. Trimming left V 2 bases short and J 8 bases short, with 6 bases between. CDR1 is MDHEN and CDR2 is SYDVKM in the germline V gene. The CDR3 sequence: CASSLGGGELFF. CDR3 bases: TGTGCCAGCAGTTTAGGGGGTGGGGAGCTGTTTTTT.

This clone was observed a handful of times. J is TRBJ2-5 and V is TRBV5-5; D possibly corresponds to TRBD2 (6 bases). The CDR3 has 13 residues. The V gene lost 4 bases and the J gene lost 5 bases, with 12 bases spanning the gap. Germline CDR1 and CDR2: SGHKS and YYEKEE (reference sequence). The CDR3 is CASSPRGWETQYF. CDR3 sequence (DNA): TGTGCCAGCAGCCCCCGGGGGTGGGAGACCCAGTACTTC.

The rearrangement joins TRBV7-2 to TRBJ2-1; TRBD1 or TRBD2 may be the D gene (6 bases each). V lost 4 bases and J 5 bases, leaving 15 bases between the germline ends. Germline CDR1 is SGHTA and CDR2 is FQGNSA. The CDR3 runs 15 residues. CDR3 bases: TGTGCCAGCAGCTGGGGGGCGGGATGGAACAATGAGCAGTTCTTC. Its translation: CASSWGAGWNNEQFF.

For this clone: This could be a read error, since a much larger clone is one nucleotide away. The CDR3 end shows no conserved phenylalanine or tryptophan, and so a read error is likely. This chain uses TRBV7-2 with TRBJ2-6, with D possibly matching TRBD1 (5 bases). Germline V CDR1 and CDR2: SGHTA, FQGNSA. The CDR3 totals 16 residues. Trimming cost V 5 bases and J 0 bases, with 11 bases left between them. CDR3: CASSKKGVSGANVLTS. CDR3 in DNA: TGTGCCAGCAGCAAAAAAGGGGTCTCTGGGGCCAACGTCCTGACTTCC.

CDR3 sequence (DNA): TGTGCCAGCAGCCCCCTGGAAGGGAGGAATGAGCAGTTCTTC. Encoded protein: CASSPLEGRNEQFF. V gene TRBV7-8 combines with J gene TRBJ2-1, with D perhaps TRBD2 (6 bases). The germline V and J ends were trimmed by 5 bases and 7 bases, with 15 bases remaining between them. Germline V lookup: CDR1 SGHVS, CDR2 FQNEAQ. This CDR3 is 14 amino acids long.

This clone was seen a few times. V gene TRBV11-1 combines with J gene TRBJ2-7, with 12 bases fitting TRBD2. The CDR3 covers 15 residues. Trimming cost V 4 bases and J 3 bases; bases outside gene matches: 4. The V gene's germline CDR1 is SGHAT and CDR2 FQDESV (reference sequence). The CDR3 DNA is TGTGCCAGCAGCTCCGGACTAGCGGGAAACTACGAGCAGTACTTC. As protein: CASSSGLAGNYEQYF.

In the case of this clone: The junction differs from germline at one of its ends, possibly a read error. This sequence joins TRBV15 and TRBJ1-1; D is uncertain. The CDR3 spans 13 residues. Germline V lookup: CDR1 LNHNV, CDR2 YYDKDF (reference sequence). The CDR3 sequence is CAMSFTENAEAFF. The CDR3 nucleotides are TGTGCCATGTCTTTCACGGAGAACGCTGAAGCTTTCTTT.

This chain connects TRBV9 to TRBJ2-1; D is possibly TRBD2 (6 bases). V lost 0 bases and J 4 bases, leaving 11 bases between the germline ends. Germline CDR1 reads SGDLS; CDR2 reads YYNGEE. The CDR3 has 15 residues. The CDR3 loop reads CASSVALAPYNEQFF. CDR3 DNA: TGTGCCAGCAGCGTAGCCCTAGCGCCGTACAATGAGCAGTTCTTC.

As to this clone: Other nucleotide sequences in the sample specify the same CDR3. V is TRBV7-9 and J is TRBJ1-5; TRBD1 is a possible D gene (5 bases). The germline V gene encodes CDR1 SEHNR and CDR2 FQNEAQ (reference sequence). Trimming left V 3 bases short and J 4 bases short, with 7 bases between. The CDR3 runs to 13 residues. Here the CDR3 DNA reads TGTGCCAGCAGCTTTGGGGGGAATCAGCCCCAGCATTTT. Its protein is CASSFGGNQPQHF.

The chain joins TRBV15 to TRBJ2-1, with 12 bases fitting TRBD2. The CDR3 spans 15 residues. The ends lost 1 base at V and 8 bases at J; junction bases unmatched: 3. The V gene's germline CDR1 is LNHNV and CDR2 YYDKDF (reference sequence). CDR3 sequence (DNA): TGTGCCACCAGCAGAGCTAGCGGGAGGGCCGATGAGCAGTTCTTC. Translating gives CATSRASGRADEQFF.

This clone appeared many times. The chain employs TRBV29-1 and TRBJ2-2; 7 bases match TRBD1. CDR3 size: 14 residues. Germline V gene lookup returns CDR1 SQVTM and CDR2 ANQGSEA. V gave up 4 bases and J gave up 2 bases; unmatched junction bases: 4. This CDR3 is CSVVRTGNTGELFF. For the CDR3, the DNA is TGCAGCGTTGTTAGGACAGGAAACACCGGGGAGCTGTTTTTT.